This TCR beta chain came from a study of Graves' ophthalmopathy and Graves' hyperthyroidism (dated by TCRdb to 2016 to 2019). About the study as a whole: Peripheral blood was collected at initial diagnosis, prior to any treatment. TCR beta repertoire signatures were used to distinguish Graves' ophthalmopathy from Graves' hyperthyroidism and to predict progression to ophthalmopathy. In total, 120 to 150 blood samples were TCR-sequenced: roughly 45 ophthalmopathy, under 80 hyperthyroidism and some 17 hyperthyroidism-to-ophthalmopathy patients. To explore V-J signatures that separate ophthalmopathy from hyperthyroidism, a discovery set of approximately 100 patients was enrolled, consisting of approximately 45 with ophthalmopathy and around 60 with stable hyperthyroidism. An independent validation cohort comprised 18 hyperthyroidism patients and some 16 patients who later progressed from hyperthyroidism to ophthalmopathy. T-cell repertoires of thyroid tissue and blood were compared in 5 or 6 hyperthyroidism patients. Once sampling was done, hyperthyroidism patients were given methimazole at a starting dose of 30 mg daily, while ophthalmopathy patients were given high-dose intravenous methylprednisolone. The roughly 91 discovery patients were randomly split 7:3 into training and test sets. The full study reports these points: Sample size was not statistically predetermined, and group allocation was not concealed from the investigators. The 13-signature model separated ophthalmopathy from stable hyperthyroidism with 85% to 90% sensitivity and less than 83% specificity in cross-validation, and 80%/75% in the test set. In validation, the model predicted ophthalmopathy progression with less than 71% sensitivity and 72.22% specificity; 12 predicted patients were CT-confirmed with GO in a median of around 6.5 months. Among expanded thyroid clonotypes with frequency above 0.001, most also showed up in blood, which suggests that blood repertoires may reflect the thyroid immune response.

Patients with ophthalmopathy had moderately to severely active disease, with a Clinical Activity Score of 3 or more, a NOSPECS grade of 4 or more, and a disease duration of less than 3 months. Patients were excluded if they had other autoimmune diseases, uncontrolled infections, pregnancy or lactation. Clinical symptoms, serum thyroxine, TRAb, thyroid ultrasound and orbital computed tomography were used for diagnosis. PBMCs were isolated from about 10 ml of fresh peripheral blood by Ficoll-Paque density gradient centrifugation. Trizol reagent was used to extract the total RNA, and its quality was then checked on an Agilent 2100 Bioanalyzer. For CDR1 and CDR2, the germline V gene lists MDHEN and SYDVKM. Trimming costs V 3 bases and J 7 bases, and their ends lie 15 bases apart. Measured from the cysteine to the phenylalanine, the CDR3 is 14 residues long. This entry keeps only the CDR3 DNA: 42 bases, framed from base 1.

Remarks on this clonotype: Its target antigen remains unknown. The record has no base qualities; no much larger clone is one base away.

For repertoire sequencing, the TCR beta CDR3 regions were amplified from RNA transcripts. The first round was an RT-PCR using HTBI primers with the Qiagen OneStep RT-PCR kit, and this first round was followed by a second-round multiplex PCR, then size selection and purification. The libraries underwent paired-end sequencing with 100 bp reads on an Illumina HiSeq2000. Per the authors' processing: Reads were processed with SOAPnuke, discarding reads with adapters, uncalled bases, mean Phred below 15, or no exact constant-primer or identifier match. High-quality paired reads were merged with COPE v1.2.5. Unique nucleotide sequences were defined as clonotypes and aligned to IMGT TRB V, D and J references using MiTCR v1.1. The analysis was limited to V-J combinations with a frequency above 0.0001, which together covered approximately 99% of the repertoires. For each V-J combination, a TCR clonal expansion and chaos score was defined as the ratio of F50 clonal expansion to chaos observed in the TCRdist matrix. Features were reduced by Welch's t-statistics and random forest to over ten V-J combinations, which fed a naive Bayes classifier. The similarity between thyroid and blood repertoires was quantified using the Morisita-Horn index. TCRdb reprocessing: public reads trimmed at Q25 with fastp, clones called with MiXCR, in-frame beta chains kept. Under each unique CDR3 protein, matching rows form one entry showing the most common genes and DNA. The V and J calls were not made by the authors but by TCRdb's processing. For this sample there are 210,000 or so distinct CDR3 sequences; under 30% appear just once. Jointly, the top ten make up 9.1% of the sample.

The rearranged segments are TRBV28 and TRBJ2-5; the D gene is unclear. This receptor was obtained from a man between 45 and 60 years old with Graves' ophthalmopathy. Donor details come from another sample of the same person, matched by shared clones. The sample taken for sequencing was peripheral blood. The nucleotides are TGTGCCAGCAGTTTTCAGCTACTTGTTGGGACCCAGTACTTC. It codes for CASSFQLLVGTQYF.